This T cell receptor beta chain was identified during a study of blood T cell repertoires in COVID-19. Study summary: COVID-19 samples, acute and convalescent, were from the United States, Italy and Spain. T cells, B-cell-depleted T cells, or PBMCs supplied cDNA or gDNA.

Authors' processing steps: Amplifying reference gene primers gave estimates of nucleated cell counts. Using immunoSEQ multiplex PCR, the repertoire was profiled, and TCRdb retains in-frame clones only, with some absent. V, J and clone size are taken as reported in that table, and D and trimming were inferred from the DNA itself. Among approximately 99,000 clones listed, about four fifths were seen once. The CDR3 spans 15 residues. The chain recombines TRBV21-1 with TRBJ2-1; the table's D gene call, TRBD2, was not cross checked with the DNA. TRBV21-1 is tagged as a pseudogene. The origin of this receptor is a woman aged 70 to 79 with acute or convalescent COVID-19. Sequencing was performed on peripheral blood. In nucleotides, the CDR3 is TGTGCCAGCAGCAAAGAACAAGCGGGAAGGGATGAGCAGTTCTTC. It translates to CASSKEQAGRDEQFF.